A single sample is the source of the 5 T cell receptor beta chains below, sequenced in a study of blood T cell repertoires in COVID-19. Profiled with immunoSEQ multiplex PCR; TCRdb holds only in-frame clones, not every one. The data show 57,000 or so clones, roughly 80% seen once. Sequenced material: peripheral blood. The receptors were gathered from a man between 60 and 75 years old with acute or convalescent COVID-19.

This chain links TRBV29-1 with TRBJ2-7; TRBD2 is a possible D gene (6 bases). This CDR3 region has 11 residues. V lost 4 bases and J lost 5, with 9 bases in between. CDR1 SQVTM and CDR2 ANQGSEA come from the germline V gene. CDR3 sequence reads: CSVGGVHEQYF. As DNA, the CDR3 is TGCAGCGTTGGGGGGGTCCACGAGCAGTACTTC.

The CDR3 nucleotides are TGTGCCAGCAGCTTGGACCTGGTAGGGGGCTTTGGAGGTGAAGCTTTCTTT. Its protein is CASSLDLVGGFGGEAFF. The J gene is TRBJ1-1, the V gene TRBV11-2; 7 bases match TRBD1. Germline V gives CDR1 SGHAT, CDR2 FQNNGV. The CDR3 is 17 amino acids. J was trimmed by 7 bases and V by 3 bases; bases with no gene match: 17.

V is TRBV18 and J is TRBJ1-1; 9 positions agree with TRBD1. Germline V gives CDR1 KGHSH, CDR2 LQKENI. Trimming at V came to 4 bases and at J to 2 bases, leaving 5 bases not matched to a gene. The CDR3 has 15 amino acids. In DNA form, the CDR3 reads TGTGCCAGCTCACAACAGGGGGCCTACAACACTGAAGCTTTCTTT. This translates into CASSQQGAYNTEAFF.

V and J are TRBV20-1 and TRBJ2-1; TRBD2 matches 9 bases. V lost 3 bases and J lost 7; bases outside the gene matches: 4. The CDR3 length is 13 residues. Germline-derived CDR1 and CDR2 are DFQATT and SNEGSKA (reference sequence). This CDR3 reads CSASSGSGNEQFF. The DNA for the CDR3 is TGCAGTGCTAGTAGCGGGAGTGGAAATGAGCAGTTCTTC.

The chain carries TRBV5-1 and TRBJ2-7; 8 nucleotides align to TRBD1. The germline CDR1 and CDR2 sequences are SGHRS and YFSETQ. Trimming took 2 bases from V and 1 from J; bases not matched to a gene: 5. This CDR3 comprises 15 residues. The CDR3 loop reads CASSLRTGPSYEQYF. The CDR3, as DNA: TGCGCCAGCAGCTTAAGGACAGGGCCGTCCTACGAGCAGTACTTC.